These T cell receptor beta chains were read from a single sample in a study of metastatic and nonmetastatic thyroid tumors. TCRdb re-called clones via MiXCR from the PCR reads. The sample lists approximately 90,000 clones; 12% were seen once. The sample was blood. The receptors derive from a female donor with papillary thyroid cancer or a benign thyroid nodule (not recorded which). Some clones in this sample may be carry-over from other donors' samples. Each CDR3 is given with its conserved first and last residue. Fields, in order: J gene, V gene, D gene, clone size, CDR3 protein, CDR3 DNA. The D gene is left open where the match is weak. Size tells how often a clone was seen (once, few, many) or the class of an expanded clone, and some rows leave it out.

>TRBJ1-4|TRBV4-3|.|many
CASSQEWGRGEKLFF
TGCGCCAGCAGCCAAGAGTGGGGGCGCGGTGAAAAACTGTTTTTT
>TRBJ2-1|TRBV20-1|.|many
CSARPPGGSILYNEQFF
TGCAGTGCTAGACCCCCGGGCGGGTCCATACTCTACAATGAGCAGTTCTTC
>TRBJ1-1|TRBV9|.|many
CASSVGGDPNTEAFF
TGTGCCAGCAGCGTAGGCGGCGACCCGAACACTGAAGCTTTCTTT
>TRBJ2-7|TRBV12-3/TRBV12-4|.|few
CASSSQGRGSDEQYF
TGTGCCAGCAGCTCCCAGGGGCGCGGGAGCGACGAGCAGTACTTC
>TRBJ2-7|TRBV4-1|.|many
CASSQDNGASYEQYF
TGCGCCAGCAGCCAAGACAATGGGGCCTCCTACGAGCAGTACTTC
>TRBJ1-2|TRBV12-3/TRBV12-4|TRBD1|many
CASSPTGGLRGYTF
TGTGCCAGCAGCCCGACAGGGGGGTTGCGAGGCTACACCTTC
>TRBJ2-5|TRBV7-2|.|.
CASSLAPGSCETQYF
TGTGCCAGCAGCTTAGCACCGGGGTCTTGTGAGACCCAGTACTTC
>TRBJ2-7|TRBV4-3|.|many
CASSQGKRTGEQYF
TGCGCCAGCAGCCAAGGAAAACGGACGGGTGAGCAGTACTTC
>TRBJ2-5|TRBV20-1|.|many
CSARPLQETQYF
TGCAGTGCTAGACCACTTCAAGAGACCCAGTACTTC
>TRBJ1-2|TRBV6-1|TRBD1|many
CASSEGGTGVSYGYTF
TGTGCCAGCAGTGAAGGGGGGACAGGGGTTTCCTATGGCTACACCTTC